Listed here are 6 T cell receptor beta chains from one sample, sequenced in a study of blood T cell repertoires in COVID-19. Assay used: immunoSEQ multiplex PCR; TCRdb lists only in-frame clones, some missing. The table records 70,000 to 95,000 clones, roughly 82% of them present only once. Material for sequencing was peripheral blood. Every receptor here comes from a human donor in a cohort sampled during active COVID-19.

This chain uses TRBV2 with TRBJ1-1; D might be TRBD1 (6 bases). Germline loops: CDR1 SNHLY, CDR2 FYNNEI. Trimming took 8 bases from V and 1 from J, leaving 14 bases between them. This CDR3 has 14 residues. The CDR3 coding sequence is TGTGCCAGCCTTGTTGGGGGCGGGAACACTGAAGCTTTCTTT. It yields the protein CASLVGGGNTEAFF. The whole variable domain, filled in from reference TRBV2 and TRBJ1-1, reads EPEVTQTPSHQVTQMGQEVILRCVPISNHLYFYWYRQILGQKVEFLVSFYNNEISEKSEIFDDQFSVERPDGSNFTLKIRSTKLEDSAMYFCASLVGGGNTEAFFGQGTRLTVV.

J is TRBJ1-2 and V is TRBV7-8; tentative D call: TRBD1 (6 bases). Germline V lookup: CDR1 SGHVS, CDR2 FQNEAQ. This CDR3 contains 13 residues. V was clipped by 8 bases and J by 4 bases, with 14 bases between them. Here the CDR3 reads CASALRTAYGYTF. CDR3 nucleotides: TGTGCCAGCGCGTTACGGACAGCCTATGGCTACACCTTC.

This chain connects TRBV24-1 to TRBJ2-6, with D possibly being TRBD1 (6 bases). The germline V and J ends were trimmed by 2 bases and 4 bases, with 11 bases remaining between them. This CDR3 comprises 16 residues. Per germline, CDR1 KGHDR and CDR2 SFDVKD. The CDR3 spells CATSDSTGTGANVLTF. In DNA form, the CDR3 reads TGTGCCACCAGTGATTCTACAGGGACCGGGGCCAACGTCCTGACTTTC.

A few counts support this clone. V usage is TRBV6-2 or TRBV6-3 and J usage is TRBJ1-1, with D hard to call. This CDR3 region has 13 residues. Trimming left V 2 bases short and J 1 base short, with 5 bases between. Germline assignment: CDR1 MNHEY and CDR2 SVGEGT. The CDR3 DNA reads as TGTGCCAGCAGTTACCTCAGGAACACTGAAGCTTTCTTT. Amino acids: CASSYLRNTEAFF.

V usage is TRBV9 and J usage is TRBJ2-1; 8 bases are shared with TRBD2. The CDR3 is 15 amino acids. Germline-derived CDR1 and CDR2 are SGDLS and YYNGEE. Trimming cost V 4 bases and J 8 bases; bases outside gene matches: 11. This CDR3 reads CASSPPSGSFDEQFF. The DNA for the CDR3 is TGTGCCAGCAGCCCCCCAAGCGGGAGTTTCGATGAGCAGTTCTTC.

The V and J genes are TRBV4-3 and TRBJ1-2; no clear D. CDR1 LGHNA and CDR2 YSLEER come from the germline V gene. The CDR3 sequence is 14 residues long. V lost 3 bases, J lost 4 bases, and 12 bases lay in between. The CDR3 bases are TGCGCCAGCAGCCAGACAAACAATGCCTATGGCTACACCTTC. Translated, it gives CASSQTNNAYGYTF.